The sequence of this TCR beta chain was determined in a study of regulatory T cells in long-lasting Graves disease. Study at large: In persistent Graves' disease, antithyroid drugs had been taken for over 5 years and TSH receptor antibodies stayed positive.

As to time point: persistent/refractory GD, antithyroid drugs over 5 years with positive TRAb. Making the TCR library involved RNA that had been extracted from PBMCs. EDTA tubes held 7 to 9 milliliters of peripheral blood from each patient. Germline V gene data show CDR1 as GTSNPN and CDR2 as SVGIG (reference sequence). The CDR3 covers 14 residues. This clonotype has at least ten counts. The junction and the germline gene differ at one end; a read error may be behind it. Researchers made TCR beta libraries by using iRepertoire HTBI primers and running Arm-PCR on CDR3 regions. MiXCR was run by TCRdb on the multiplex PCR reads, yielding one entry per CDR3 protein. The profile shows 300,000 to 350,000 distinct CDR3 sequences, about 20% of them singletons.

Sample: peripheral blood mononuclear cells (PBMCs), taken when the disease was refractory, from a patient treated with antithyroid drugs. This receptor was obtained from a female donor with Graves disease. The chain carries TRBV30 and TRBJ1-4; 7 bases map to TRBD1. The CDR3 DNA reads as TGTGCCTGGAGTATGGGACAGCCTAAAGAAAAACTGTTTTTT. This sequence encodes CAWSMGQPKEKLFF.